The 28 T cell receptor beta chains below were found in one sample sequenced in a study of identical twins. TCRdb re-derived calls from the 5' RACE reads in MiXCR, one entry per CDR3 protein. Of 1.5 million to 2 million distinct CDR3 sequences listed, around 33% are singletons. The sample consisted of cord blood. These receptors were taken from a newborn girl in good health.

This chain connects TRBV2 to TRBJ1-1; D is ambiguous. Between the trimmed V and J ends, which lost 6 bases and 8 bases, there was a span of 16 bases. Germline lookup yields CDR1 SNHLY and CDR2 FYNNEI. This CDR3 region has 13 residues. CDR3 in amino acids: CASSAPTDGEAFF. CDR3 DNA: TGTGCCAGCAGCGCTCCTACCGACGGCGAAGCTTTCTTT.

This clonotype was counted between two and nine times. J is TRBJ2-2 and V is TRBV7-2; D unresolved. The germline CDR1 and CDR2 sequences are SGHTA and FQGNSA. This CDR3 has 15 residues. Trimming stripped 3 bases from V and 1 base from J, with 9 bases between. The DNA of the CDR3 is TGTGCCAGCAGCTTGGACGGCCGGAACACCGGGGAGCTGTTTTTT. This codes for CASSLDGRNTGELFF.

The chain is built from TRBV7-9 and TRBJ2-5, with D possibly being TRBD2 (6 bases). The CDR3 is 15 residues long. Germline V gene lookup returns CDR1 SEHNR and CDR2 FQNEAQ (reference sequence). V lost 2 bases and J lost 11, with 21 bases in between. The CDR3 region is CASSLKLASYNEQYF. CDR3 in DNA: TGTGCCAGCAGCTTAAAACTAGCCAGCTACAATGAGCAGTACTTC.

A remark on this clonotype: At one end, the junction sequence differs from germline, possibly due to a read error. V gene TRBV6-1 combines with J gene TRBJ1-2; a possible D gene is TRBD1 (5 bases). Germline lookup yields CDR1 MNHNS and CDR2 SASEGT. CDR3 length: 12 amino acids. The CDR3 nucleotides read TGTGTCAGCAGTGACAGAAACTATGGCTACACCTTC. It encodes CVSSDRNYGYTF.

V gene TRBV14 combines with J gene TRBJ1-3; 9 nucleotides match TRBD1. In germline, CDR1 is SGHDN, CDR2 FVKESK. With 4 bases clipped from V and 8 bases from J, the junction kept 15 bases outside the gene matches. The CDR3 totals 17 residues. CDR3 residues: CASSPWDRELRRDTIYF. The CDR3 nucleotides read TGTGCCAGCAGCCCCTGGGACAGGGAATTGCGTCGGGACACCATATATTTT.

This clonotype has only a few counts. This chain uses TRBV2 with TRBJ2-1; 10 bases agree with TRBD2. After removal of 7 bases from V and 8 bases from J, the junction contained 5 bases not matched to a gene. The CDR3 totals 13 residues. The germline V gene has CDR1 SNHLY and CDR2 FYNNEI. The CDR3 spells CASIPGLAYEQFF. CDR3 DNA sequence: TGTGCCAGCATCCCGGGACTAGCGTATGAGCAGTTCTTC.

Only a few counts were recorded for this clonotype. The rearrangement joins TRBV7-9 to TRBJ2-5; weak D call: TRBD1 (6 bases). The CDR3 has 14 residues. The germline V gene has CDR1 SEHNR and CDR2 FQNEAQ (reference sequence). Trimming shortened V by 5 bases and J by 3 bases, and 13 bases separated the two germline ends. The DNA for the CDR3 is TGTGCCAGCAGCATCCGGGACACTAAAGAGACCCAGTACTTC. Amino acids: CASSIRDTKETQYF.

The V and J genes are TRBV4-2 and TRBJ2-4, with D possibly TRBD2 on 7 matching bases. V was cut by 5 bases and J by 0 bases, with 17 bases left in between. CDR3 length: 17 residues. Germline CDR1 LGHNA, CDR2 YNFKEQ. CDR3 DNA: TGTGCCAGCAGCGGCGGACAGCGGGACCTAGCCAAAAACATTCAGTACTTC. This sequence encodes CASSGGQRDLAKNIQYF.

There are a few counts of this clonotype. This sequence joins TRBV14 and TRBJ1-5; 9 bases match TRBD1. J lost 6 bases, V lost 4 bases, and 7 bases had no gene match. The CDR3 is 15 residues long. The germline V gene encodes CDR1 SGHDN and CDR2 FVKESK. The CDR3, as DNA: TGTGCCAGCAGCCGCCGGGACAGGGAGGTTCAGCCCCAGCATTTT. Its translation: CASSRRDREVQPQHF.

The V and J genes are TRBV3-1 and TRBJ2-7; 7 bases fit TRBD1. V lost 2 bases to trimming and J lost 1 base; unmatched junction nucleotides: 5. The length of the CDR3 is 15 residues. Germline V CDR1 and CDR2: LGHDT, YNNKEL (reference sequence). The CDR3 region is CASSQTPGQSYEQYF. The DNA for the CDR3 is TGTGCCAGCAGCCAAACCCCGGGACAGTCCTACGAGCAGTACTTC.

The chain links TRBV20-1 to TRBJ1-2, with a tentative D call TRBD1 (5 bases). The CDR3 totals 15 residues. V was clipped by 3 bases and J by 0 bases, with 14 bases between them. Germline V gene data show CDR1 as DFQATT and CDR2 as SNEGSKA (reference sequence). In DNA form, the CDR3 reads TGCAGTGCTAGCGAACAGGCCTTACCTAACTATGGCTACACCTTC. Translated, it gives CSASEQALPNYGYTF.

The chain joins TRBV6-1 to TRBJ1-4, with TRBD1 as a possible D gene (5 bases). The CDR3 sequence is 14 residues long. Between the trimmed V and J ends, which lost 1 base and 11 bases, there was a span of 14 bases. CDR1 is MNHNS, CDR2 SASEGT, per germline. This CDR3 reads CASSEVRGARKLFF. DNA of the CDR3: TGTGCCAGCAGTGAAGTTCGGGGCGCGAGGAAACTGTTTTTT.

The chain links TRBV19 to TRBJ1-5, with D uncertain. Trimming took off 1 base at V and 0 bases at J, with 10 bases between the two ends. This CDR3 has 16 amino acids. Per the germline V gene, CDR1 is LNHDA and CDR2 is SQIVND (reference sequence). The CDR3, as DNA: TGTGCCAGTAGTATAGCCGGACCTTATAGCAATCAGCCCCAGCATTTT. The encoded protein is CASSIAGPYSNQPQHF.

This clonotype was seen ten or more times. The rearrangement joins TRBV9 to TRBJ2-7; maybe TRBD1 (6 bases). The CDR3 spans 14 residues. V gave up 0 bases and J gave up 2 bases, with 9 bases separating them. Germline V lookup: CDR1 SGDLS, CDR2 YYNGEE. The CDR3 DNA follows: TGTGCCAGCAGCGTAGGCAGGGGAACCTACGAGCAGTACTTC. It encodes CASSVGRGTYEQYF.

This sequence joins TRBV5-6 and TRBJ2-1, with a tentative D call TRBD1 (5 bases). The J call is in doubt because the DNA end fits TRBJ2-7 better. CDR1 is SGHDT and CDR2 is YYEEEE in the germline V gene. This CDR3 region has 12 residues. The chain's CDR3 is CASSRQINEQYF. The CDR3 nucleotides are TGTGCCAGCAGCCGACAGATCAATGAGCAGTACTTC.

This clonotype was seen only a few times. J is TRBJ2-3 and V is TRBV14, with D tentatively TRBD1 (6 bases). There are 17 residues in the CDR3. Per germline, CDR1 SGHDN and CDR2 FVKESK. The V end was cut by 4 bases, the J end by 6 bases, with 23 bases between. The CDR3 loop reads CASSRGGRWRNGDTQYF. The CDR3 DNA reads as TGTGCCAGCAGCCGAGGGGGAAGGTGGAGGAATGGCGATACGCAGTATTTT.

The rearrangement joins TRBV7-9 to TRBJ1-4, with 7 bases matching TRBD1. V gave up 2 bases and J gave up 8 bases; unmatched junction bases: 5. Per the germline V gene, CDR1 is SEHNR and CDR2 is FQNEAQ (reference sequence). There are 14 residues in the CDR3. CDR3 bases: TGTGCCAGCAGCTTATCAGGGGGAGGCGAAAAACTGTTTTTT. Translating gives CASSLSGGGEKLFF.

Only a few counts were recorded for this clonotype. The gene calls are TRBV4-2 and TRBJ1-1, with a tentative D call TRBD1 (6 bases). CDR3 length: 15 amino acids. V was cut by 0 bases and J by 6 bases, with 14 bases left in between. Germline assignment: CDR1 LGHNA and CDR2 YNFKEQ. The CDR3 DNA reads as TGTGCCAGCAGCCAAGAGGCAGGGGAGGATGCTGAAGCTTTCTTT. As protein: CASSQEAGEDAEAFF.

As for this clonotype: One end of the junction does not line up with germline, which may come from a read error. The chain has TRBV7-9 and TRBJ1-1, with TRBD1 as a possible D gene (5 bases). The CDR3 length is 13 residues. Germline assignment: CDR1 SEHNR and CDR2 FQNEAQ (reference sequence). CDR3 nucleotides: TGTGCCAGCAGTCCAGGGAGAAGCACTGAAGTTTTCTTT. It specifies CASSPGRSTEVFF.

CDR3 sequence: CASSSEVLAGGLYNEQFF. CDR3 DNA sequence: TGTGCCAGCAGCTCCGAAGTACTAGCGGGAGGCCTCTACAATGAGCAGTTCTTC. This chain joins TRBV5-6 and TRBJ2-1, with 12 nucleotides matching TRBD2. The CDR3 extends over 18 amino acids. Germline loops: CDR1 SGHDT, CDR2 YYEEEE. J lost 3 bases, V lost 3 bases, and 10 bases had no gene match.

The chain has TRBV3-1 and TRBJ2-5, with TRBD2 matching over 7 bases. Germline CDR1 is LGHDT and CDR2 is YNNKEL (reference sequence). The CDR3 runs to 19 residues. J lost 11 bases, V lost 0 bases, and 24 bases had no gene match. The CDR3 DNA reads TGTGCCAGCAGCCAAGAAACCCTAGGAAGGCGGGGGTTTGGAAATGAGCAGTACTTC. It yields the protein CASSQETLGRRGFGNEQYF.

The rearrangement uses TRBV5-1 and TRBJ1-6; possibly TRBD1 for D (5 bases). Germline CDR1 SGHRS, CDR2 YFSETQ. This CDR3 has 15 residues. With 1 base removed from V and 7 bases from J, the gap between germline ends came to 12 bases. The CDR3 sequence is CASSLWGFLNSPLHF. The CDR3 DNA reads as TGCGCCAGCAGCTTGTGGGGCTTCCTCAATTCACCCCTCCACTTT. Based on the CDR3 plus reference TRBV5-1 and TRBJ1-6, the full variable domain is KAGVTQTPRYLIKTRGQQVTLSCSPISGHRSVSWYQQTPGQGLQFLFEYFSETQRNKGNFPGRFSGRQFSNSRSEMNVSTLELGDSALYLCASSLWGFLNSPLHFGNGTRLTVT.

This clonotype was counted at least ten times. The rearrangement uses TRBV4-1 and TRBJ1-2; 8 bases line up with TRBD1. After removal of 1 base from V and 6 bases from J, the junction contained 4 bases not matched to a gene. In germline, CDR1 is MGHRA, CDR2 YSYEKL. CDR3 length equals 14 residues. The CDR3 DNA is TGCGCCAGCAGCCAAGGCAGGGGGCTGAATGGCTACACCTTC. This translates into CASSQGRGLNGYTF.

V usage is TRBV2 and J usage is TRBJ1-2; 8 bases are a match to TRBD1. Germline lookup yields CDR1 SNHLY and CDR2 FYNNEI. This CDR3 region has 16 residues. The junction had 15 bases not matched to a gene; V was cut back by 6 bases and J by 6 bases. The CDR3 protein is CASSLGNRGKSNGYTF. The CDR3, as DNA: TGTGCCAGCAGCTTGGGGAACAGGGGGAAGTCGAATGGCTACACCTTC.

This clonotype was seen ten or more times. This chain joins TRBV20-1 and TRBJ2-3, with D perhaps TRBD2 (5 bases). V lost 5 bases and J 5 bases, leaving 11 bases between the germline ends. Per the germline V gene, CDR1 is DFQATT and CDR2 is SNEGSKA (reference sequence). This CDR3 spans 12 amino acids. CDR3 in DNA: TGCAGTGCTTTCCGACGGGGAGATACGCAGTATTTT. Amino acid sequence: CSAFRRGDTQYF.

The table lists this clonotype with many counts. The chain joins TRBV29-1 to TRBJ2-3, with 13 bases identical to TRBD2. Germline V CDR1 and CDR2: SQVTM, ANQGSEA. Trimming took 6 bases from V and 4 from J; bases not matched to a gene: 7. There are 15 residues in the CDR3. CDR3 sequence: CSVLRTSGRADTQYF. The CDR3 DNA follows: TGCAGCGTCCTACGGACTAGCGGGAGAGCAGATACGCAGTATTTT.

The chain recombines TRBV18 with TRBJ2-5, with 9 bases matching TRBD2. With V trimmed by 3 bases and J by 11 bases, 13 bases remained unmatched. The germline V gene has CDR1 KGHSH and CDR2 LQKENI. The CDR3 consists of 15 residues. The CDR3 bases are TGTGCCAGCTCACCCCGGACCGGGACTAGCAATGAGCAGTACTTC. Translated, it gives CASSPRTGTSNEQYF.

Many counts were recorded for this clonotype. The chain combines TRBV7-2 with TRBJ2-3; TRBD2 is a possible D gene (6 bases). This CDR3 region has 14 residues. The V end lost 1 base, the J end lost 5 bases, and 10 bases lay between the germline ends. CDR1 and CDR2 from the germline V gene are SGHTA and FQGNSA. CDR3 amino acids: CASSLVGGEDTQYF. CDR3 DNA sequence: TGTGCCAGCAGCTTAGTCGGCGGGGAAGATACGCAGTATTTT.